The T cell receptor (beta chain) described here comes from a study of T-cell memory formation after mild COVID-19. There are a few counts of this clonotype. Per germline, CDR1 GTSNPN and CDR2 SVGIG (reference sequence). Trimming removed 4 bases from V and 8 bases from J, with 14 bases in between. This CDR3 contains 12 residues. TCRdb independently ran MiXCR on the 5' RACE reads; one entry per CDR3 protein. The table lists 250,000 to 350,000 distinct CDR3 sequences, roughly 21% of them singletons. Sequenced: PBMCs or a T cell subset sorted from them (not recorded which). This sequence joins TRBV30 and TRBJ1-2, with D hard to call. This receptor was taken from a man aged 18 to 29 who had mild COVID-19 (a few samples of this study predate the infection). Cell type and time point are not known. CDR3 DNA: TGTGCCTGGAAAGGCTACGTCGAGGGCTACACCTTC. Protein sequence: CAWKGYVEGYTF.